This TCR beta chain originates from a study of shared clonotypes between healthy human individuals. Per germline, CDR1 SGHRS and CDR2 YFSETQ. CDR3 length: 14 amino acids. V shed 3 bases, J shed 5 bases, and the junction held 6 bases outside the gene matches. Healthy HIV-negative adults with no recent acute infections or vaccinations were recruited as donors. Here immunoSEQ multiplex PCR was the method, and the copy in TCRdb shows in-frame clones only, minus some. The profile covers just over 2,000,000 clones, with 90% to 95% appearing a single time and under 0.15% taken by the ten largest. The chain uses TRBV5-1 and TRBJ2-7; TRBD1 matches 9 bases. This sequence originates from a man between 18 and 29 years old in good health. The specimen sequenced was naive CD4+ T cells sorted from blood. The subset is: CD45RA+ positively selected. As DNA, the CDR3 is TGCGCCAGCAGCTCGGGACAGGGCATCCACGAGCAGTACTTC. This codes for CASSSGQGIHEQYF.